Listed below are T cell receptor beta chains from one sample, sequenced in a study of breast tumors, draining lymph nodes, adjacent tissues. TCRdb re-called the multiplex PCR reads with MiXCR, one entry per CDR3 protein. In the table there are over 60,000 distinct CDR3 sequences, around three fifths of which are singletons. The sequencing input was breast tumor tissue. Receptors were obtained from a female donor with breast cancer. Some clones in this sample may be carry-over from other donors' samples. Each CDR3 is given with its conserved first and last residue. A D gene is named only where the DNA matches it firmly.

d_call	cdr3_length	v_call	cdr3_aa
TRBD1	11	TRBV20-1	CSNRGPVEQYF
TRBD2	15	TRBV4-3	CASSQEGREGDTQYF
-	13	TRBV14	CASSRAGSSPLHF
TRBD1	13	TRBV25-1	CASSLPQGVTQYF
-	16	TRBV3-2	CATKSWDTEANQPQHF
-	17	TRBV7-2	CASSLYPSSSSNSPLHF
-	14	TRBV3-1	CASSGTSGGEKLFF
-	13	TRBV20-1	CSARDLGTGELFF
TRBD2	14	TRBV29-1	CSVGLAGGVDTQYF
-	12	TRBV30	CAWSVGDYEQYF
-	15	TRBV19	CASSVSGRSYNEQFF
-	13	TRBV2	CASREGRNYGYTF
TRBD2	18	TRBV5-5	CASSGLAAPSSSTDTQYF
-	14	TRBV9	CASSAGFSMDTQYF
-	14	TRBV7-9	CASSLGRGADEQFF
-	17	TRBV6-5	CASSSSLRSAGVHGYTF
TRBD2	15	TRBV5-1	CASSFTSGGDDEQYF
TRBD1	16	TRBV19	CASSMSYRGDSYEQYF
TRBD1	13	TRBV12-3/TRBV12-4	CASTGGSGNTIYF
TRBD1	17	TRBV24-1	CATSAKRTGEGSNEQFF
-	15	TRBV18	CASSSRQNPYEGYTF
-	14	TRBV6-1	CASSEKGSTDTQYF
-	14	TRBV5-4	CAGSEQASNGKLFF
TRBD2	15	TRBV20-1	CSARDPIAGTYEQYF
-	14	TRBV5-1	CASSPYQGQRGYTF
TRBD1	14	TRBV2	CASTRQGGTDTQYF
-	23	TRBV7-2	CASSLDSFYICSARGWQGSGYTF
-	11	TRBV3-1	CASSQEGPLHF
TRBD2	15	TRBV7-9	CASSELAAHSYEQYF
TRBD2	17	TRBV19	CASSILLGTSEYNEQFF
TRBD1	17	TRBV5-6	CASSLYRIRGLNTEAFF
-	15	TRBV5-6	CASSLRHDHYNEQFF
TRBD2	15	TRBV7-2	CASSKEAGGSYEQYF
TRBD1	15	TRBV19	CASGTTGGASETQYF
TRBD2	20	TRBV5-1	CASSLDPVLAGGRSNYEQYF
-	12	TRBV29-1	CSYRRTNYGYTF
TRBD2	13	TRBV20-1	CSARLAGDETQYF
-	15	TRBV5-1	CASRQVSSYNSPLHF
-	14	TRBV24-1	CATSLGGGGDTQYF
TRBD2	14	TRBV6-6	CASSSGLALNIQYF
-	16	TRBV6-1	CASSESRAGGSQPQHF
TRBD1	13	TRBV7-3	CASGDRVGSPLHF
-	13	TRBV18	CASSPEGGYGYTF
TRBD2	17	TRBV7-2	CASSPRRTSGDTGELFF
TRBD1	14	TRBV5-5	CASSSQGADTEAFF
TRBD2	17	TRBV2	CASSEGGSGTPPYEQYF
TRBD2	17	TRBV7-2	CASSLGRVRGGTEPQYF
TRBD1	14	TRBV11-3	CASSPGTANYGYTF
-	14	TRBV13	CASSLVIGGEKLFF
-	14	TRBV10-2	CASSESAVYNEQFF
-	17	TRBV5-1	CASSPKSGAAGRCGYTF
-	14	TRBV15	CATVNYLGEDEQFF